This is a list of T cell receptor beta chains from one sample in a study of T cell clonotyping in hematopoietic cell transplantation. Generated by immunoSEQ multiplex PCR, the TCRdb table keeps only in-frame clones and is missing some. The table lists 9,500 to 13,000 clones, 89% of them singletons. Sequences were derived from PBMCs, sampled 100 days after allogeneic stem cell transplant. These receptor sequences come from a female patient in her 60s who had an allogeneic stem cell transplant from an unrelated donor, so the T cells may come from the graft donor. Some clones in this sample may be carry-over from other donors' samples. Each CDR3 is given with its conserved first and last residue. A D gene is named only where the DNA matches it firmly. Expanded clones are given a class, and other clones once, few, many or no size at all.

V	J	D	size	DNA	CDR3
TRBV19	TRBJ1-2	-	-	TGTGCCAGTAGCCCACGGGAGAACTATGGCTACACCTTC	CASSPRENYGYTF
TRBV7-8	TRBJ2-3	-	large	TGTGCCAGCAGCATAGAGATAGCTACCACAGATACGCAGTATTTT	CASSIEIATTDTQYF
TRBV6-5	TRBJ1-5	-	-	TGTGCCAGCGCCGTGGGGGGCAATCAGCCCCAGCATTTT	CASAVGGNQPQHF
TRBV15	TRBJ2-7	-	-	TGTGCCACCAGCAGAGGAGGGGGGGGATACTACGAGCAGTACTTC	CATSRGGGGYYEQYF
TRBV4-1	TRBJ2-7	TRBD2	few	TGCGCCAGCAGCGTTCAGCGGGGAAGTGGGTACGAGCAGTACTTC	CASSVQRGSGYEQYF
TRBV11-2	TRBJ2-2	-	few	TGTGCCAGCAGCTTACCAGAGGGGGGGCACACCGGGGAGCTGTTTTTT	CASSLPEGGHTGELFF
TRBV12-5	TRBJ2-5	-	-	TGTGCTAGTGGTTTGGGCCGCGAGGGGGTGTCCCAGTACTTC	CASGLGREGVSQYF
TRBV7-6	TRBJ2-1	TRBD1	few	TGTGCCAGCAGCTCACCGGGACAGGGGTCTAGCCTTGACTACAATGAGCAGTTCTTC	CASSSPGQGSSLDYNEQFF
TRBV5-6	TRBJ1-4	-	-	TGTGCCAGCAGCTTGGGTTATGACGAACTGTTTTTT	CASSLGYDELFF
TRBV29-1	TRBJ2-1	-	-	TGCAGCACTGGGGCCCCTCACCCCGGGCCCTCCTACAATGAGCAGTTCTTC	CSTGAPHPGPSYNEQFF
TRBV15	TRBJ1-5	-	few	TGTGCCACCAGAGGAGGGGCCTATAGCAATCAGCCCCAGCATTTT	CATRGGAYSNQPQHF
TRBV11-1	TRBJ1-1	-	-	TGTGCCAGCAGCTTAGTAGGGCCTCAGAACACTGAAGCTTTCTTT	CASSLVGPQNTEAFF
TRBV28	TRBJ2-1	TRBD2	-	TGTGCCAGCTCCCCGGGAGGGGTCGATGAGCAGTTCTTC	CASSPGGVDEQFF
TRBV7-2	TRBJ2-3	TRBD2	-	TGTGCCAGCAGCTTGGGAGGGAGGGCAGATACGCAGTATTTT	CASSLGGRADTQYF
TRBV28	TRBJ1-1	-	-	TGTGCCAGCAGTTTAGCGATTGCAATGAACACTGAAGCTTTCTTT	CASSLAIAMNTEAFF
TRBV14	TRBJ1-1	-	-	TGTGCCAGCAGCTTCTACAGAGAAGTGAACACTGAAGCTTTCTTT	CASSFYREVNTEAFF
TRBV29-1	TRBJ2-1	TRBD2	-	TGCAGCGTGGTTCTTCTGGCTAGCGGGAGCTACAATGAGCAGTTCTTC	CSVVLLASGSYNEQFF
TRBV9	TRBJ2-1	-	few	TGTGCCAGCAGCGGGAGTAACAATGAGCAGTTCTTC	CASSGSNNEQFF
TRBV2	TRBJ2-1	-	-	TGTGCCAGCAGTGAGGGGCGGGTCCCTAGGGGTGAGCAGTTCTTC	CASSEGRVPRGEQFF
TRBV5-6	TRBJ2-2	-	-	TGTGCCAGCAGCTTAGGGCTTAACACCGGGGAGCTGTTTTTT	CASSLGLNTGELFF
TRBV30	TRBJ1-1	-	-	TGTGCCTGGAGTCCGGTGGAGGGCACTGAAGCTTTCTTT	CAWSPVEGTEAFF
TRBV11-2	TRBJ1-1	-	-	TGTGCCAGCACCCTCCCTGGATCAATTAAGAACACTGAAGCTTTCTTT	CASTLPGSIKNTEAFF
TRBV2	TRBJ1-5	TRBD1	once	TGTGCCATTCGGACAGGGAGCAATCAGCCCCAGCATTTT	CAIRTGSNQPQHF
TRBV7-9	TRBJ2-7	TRBD1	-	TGTGCCAGCAGCACTTCCGGGACAGGGATCAACGAGCAGTACTTC	CASSTSGTGINEQYF
TRBV6-1	TRBJ1-1	TRBD1	-	TGTGCCAGCAGTGAAGCGCGGGGACAGGGGGGCACTGAAGCTTTCTTT	CASSEARGQGGTEAFF
TRBV6-5	TRBJ2-5	TRBD2	once	TGTGCCAGCAGACCCGGACTAGATATACAGACCCAGTACTTC	CASRPGLDIQTQYF
TRBV20-1	TRBJ1-1	-	once	TGCAGTGCTGGGGGTGGTGAAGCTTTCTTT	CSAGGGEAFF
TRBV29-1	TRBJ1-4	-	few	TGCAGCGGGGCGGTAGACAGCTATGAAAAACTGTTTTTT	CSGAVDSYEKLFF
TRBV14	TRBJ2-2	-	-	TGTGCCAGCAGCATAAGCATGGAACTAGCGAACACCGGGGAGCTGTTTTTT	CASSISMELANTGELFF
TRBV27	TRBJ1-1	-	-	TGTGCCAGCAGTTTTGGGGGCGCCGACACTGAAGCTTTCTTT	CASSFGGADTEAFF
TRBV9	TRBJ2-1	-	-	TGTGCCAGCAGCCCGGGCAGGGGCGCCACTAGTCAGTTCTTC	CASSPGRGATSQFF
TRBV18	TRBJ1-5	-	-	TGTGCCAGCTCACCCTCGGCAGACAATCAGCCCCAGCATTTT	CASSPSADNQPQHF
TRBV28	TRBJ2-1	TRBD2	-	TGTGCCAGCAGTCCTGGGACTAGCGGATACAATGAGCAGTTCTTC	CASSPGTSGYNEQFF
TRBV5-6	TRBJ1-5	-	-	TGTGCCAGCAGCTTGGGACAGCTCCCTTATAGCAATCAGCCCCAGCATTTT	CASSLGQLPYSNQPQHF
TRBV9	TRBJ2-7	TRBD1	few	TGTGCCAGCAGCATTGGGACAGACTCCTACGAGCAGTACTTC	CASSIGTDSYEQYF
TRBV7-9	TRBJ2-7	TRBD2	-	TGTGCCAGCAGGCCCGAGGGCGGGAGGGCCGAGCAGTACTTC	CASRPEGGRAEQYF
TRBV12-5	TRBJ1-2	-	-	TGTGCTAGTGGCGAGTACGAAGGCTATGGCTACACCTTC	CASGEYEGYGYTF
TRBV4-2	TRBJ1-3	-	-	TGTGCCAGCAGCCAAGAGGGGAGGGGAAACACCATATATTTT	CASSQEGRGNTIYF